This passage covers 20 T cell receptor beta chains from one sample sequenced in a study of shared clonotypes between healthy human individuals. Libraries were prepared by immunoSEQ multiplex PCR; TCRdb keeps only in-frame clonotypes and omits some of them. This table holds around 2,000,000 clones, about 95% found once. Naive CD8 cells were CD45RO-negative, positively selected for CCR7, excluding terminally differentiated effector memory CD45RA+ cells. Sequencing was carried out using naive CD8+ T cells sorted from blood. Source of these receptors: a man between 18 and 35 years old in good health.

This chain joins TRBV28 and TRBJ1-2; 11 nucleotides match TRBD1. The CDR3 extends over 16 amino acids. The germline gives CDR1 MDHEN, CDR2 SYDVKM. The J segment lost 7 bases and the V segment lost 6 bases, leaving 13 bases of the junction unmatched. CDR3 protein: CASSQALDRGLGGYTF. CDR3 bases: TGTGCCAGCAGCCAAGCATTGGACAGGGGGCTGGGTGGCTACACCTTC.

The J gene is TRBJ1-6, the V gene TRBV7-2; the D gene is possibly TRBD1 (6 bases). Germline CDR1 is SGHTA and CDR2 is FQGNSA. The germline V and J ends were trimmed by 5 bases and 10 bases, with 15 bases remaining between them. CDR3 length: 14 residues. CDR3 in DNA: TGTGCCAGCAGCCAATGGGCAGGACAGTCACCCCTCCACTTT. Residues: CASSQWAGQSPLHF.

This chain joins TRBV5-3 and TRBJ2-7, with D unclear. TRBV5-3 counts as an open reading frame of uncertain function. The CDR3 contains 13 residues. V lost 1 base and J lost 3, with 8 bases in between. The CDR3 DNA reads as TGTGCCAGAAGCTTGTTAAGTATCTACGAGCAGTACTTC. This codes for CARSLLSIYEQYF.

The V and J genes are TRBV28 and TRBJ2-1, with 7 bases matching TRBD2. The CDR3 runs 14 residues. Germline V gene sequence: CDR1 MDHEN, CDR2 SYDVKM. V lost 5 bases to trimming and J lost 4 bases; unmatched junction nucleotides: 5. The DNA of the CDR3 is TGTGCCAGCAGTGGGAGGGGTAAATACAATGAGCAGTTCTTC. Translated: CASSGRGKYNEQFF.

This chain uses TRBV29-1 with TRBJ2-7; possibly TRBD1 or TRBD2 for D (5 bases each). The CDR3 is 11 residues long. V was shortened by 3 bases and J by 7 bases, with 10 bases between the two germline ends. Germline CDR1 reads SQVTM; CDR2 reads ANQGSEA. The CDR3 DNA reads TGCAGCGTTGAGCAGAGGGGAGAGCAGTACTTC. Its translation: CSVEQRGEQYF.

V usage is TRBV19 and J usage is TRBJ1-1; D is unresolved. Trimming stripped 6 bases from V and 1 base from J, with 9 bases between. The germline V gene has CDR1 LNHDA and CDR2 SQIVND (reference sequence). The CDR3 runs to 13 residues. The CDR3 protein is CASSQYENTEAFF. CDR3 DNA: TGTGCCAGTAGCCAATACGAGAACACTGAAGCTTTCTTT.

The chain couples TRBV4-1 to TRBJ1-1; TRBD1 might be the D (5 bases). Trimming stripped 7 bases from V and 4 bases from J, with 7 bases between. Per the germline V gene, CDR1 is MGHRA and CDR2 is YSYEKL. The CDR3 loop spans 11 amino acids. The CDR3 DNA sequence: TGCGCCAGCACCGGGACCACTGAAGCTTTCTTT. Translated: CASTGTTEAFF.

This chain uses TRBV7-9 with TRBJ1-6; D may be TRBD1 (5 bases). V was cut by 1 base and J by 8 bases, with 12 bases left in between. CDR3 length: 15 amino acids. The germline gives CDR1 SEHNR, CDR2 FQNEAQ (reference sequence). CDR3 in amino acids: CASSLEFREDSPLHF. CDR3 bases: TGTGCCAGCAGCTTAGAGTTCAGGGAGGATTCACCCCTCCACTTT. The complete variable domain, with remaining parts taken from reference TRBV7-9 and TRBJ1-6, reads DTGVSQNPRHKITKRGQNVTFRCDPISEHNRLYWYRQTLGQGPEFLTYFQNEAQLEKSRLLSDRFSAERPKGSFSTLEIQRTEQGDSAMYLCASSLEFREDSPLHFGNGTRLTVT.

The J gene is TRBJ2-7, the V gene TRBV27; the D is unclear. Germline lookup yields CDR1 MNHEY and CDR2 SMNVEV (reference sequence). The length of the CDR3 is 13 residues. Trimming removed 0 bases from V and 5 bases from J, with 8 bases in between. CDR3 bases: TGTGCCAGCAGTTTATCGTGGTTCAACGAGCAGTACTTC. This translates into CASSLSWFNEQYF.

The rearrangement links TRBV30 to TRBJ1-6; D perhaps matches TRBD1 (5 bases). CDR1 GTSNPN and CDR2 SVGIG come from the germline V gene (reference sequence). The V and J ends lost 0 bases and 12 bases respectively, with 9 bases between them. This CDR3 region has 12 residues. CDR3 sequence: CAWSVQAEPLHF. The CDR3 coding sequence is TGTGCCTGGAGTGTACAGGCCGAACCCCTCCACTTT. Based on the CDR3 plus reference TRBV30 and TRBJ1-6, the full variable domain is SQTIHQWPATLVQPVGSPLSLECTVEGTSNPNLYWYRQAAGRGLQLLFYSVGIGQISSEVPQNLSASRPQDRQFILSSKKLLLSDSGFYLCAWSVQAEPLHFGNGTRLTVT.

V gene TRBV30 combines with J gene TRBJ1-1; the D gene is possibly TRBD1 (5 bases). CDR3 length: 12 amino acids. The V end lost 4 bases, the J end lost 4 bases, and 10 bases lay between the germline ends. Germline V gene data show CDR1 as GTSNPN and CDR2 as SVGIG (reference sequence). The CDR3, as DNA: TGTGCCTGGACGCAGGGATCCACTGAAGCTTTCTTT. It yields the protein CAWTQGSTEAFF.

This clone showed up just once. The CDR3 spells CASSSLGTGLQETQYF. The CDR3 DNA reads TGCGCCAGCAGCTCCCTGGGGACAGGGCTGCAAGAGACCCAGTACTTC. The chain couples TRBV5-1 to TRBJ2-5; TRBD1 agrees at 9 bases. V lost 3 bases and J lost 2; bases outside the gene matches: 8. This CDR3 is 16 amino acids long. Germline CDR1 reads SGHRS; CDR2 reads YFSETQ.

The V call is TRBV7-8, the J call TRBJ2-4; TRBD2 is a possible D gene (6 bases). Germline-derived CDR1 and CDR2 are SGHVS and FQNEAQ. V was clipped by 4 bases and J by 8 bases, with 12 bases between them. The CDR3 extends over 13 amino acids. CDR3 protein: CASSSHSGDIQYF. The CDR3 nucleotides are TGTGCCAGCAGCTCCCATTCGGGAGACATTCAGTACTTC. Supplemented by reference TRBV7-8 and TRBJ2-4, the full variable domain reads GAGVSQSPRYKVAKRGQDVALRCDPISGHVSLFWYQQALGQGPEFLTYFQNEAQLDKSGLPSDRFFAERPEGSVSTLKIQRTQQEDSAVYLCASSSHSGDIQYFGAGTRLSVL.

V gene TRBV6-5 combines with J gene TRBJ2-3; D may be TRBD2 (6 bases). Germline V gene lookup returns CDR1 MNHEY and CDR2 SVGAGI. This CDR3 has 15 residues. Trimming stripped 6 bases from V and 0 bases from J, with 13 bases between. The CDR3 here is CASSLGTASTDTQYF. The CDR3 DNA reads TGTGCCAGCAGCCTCGGGACTGCTAGCACAGATACGCAGTATTTT.

The chain carries TRBV28 and TRBJ1-1; D gene uncertain. The V end lost 3 bases, the J end lost 11 bases, and 10 bases lay between the germline ends. Germline CDR1 and CDR2: MDHEN and SYDVKM. CDR3 length: 11 residues. CDR3 protein: CASSFGLGAFF. In DNA, the CDR3 is TGTGCCAGCAGTTTCGGGCTAGGGGCTTTCTTT.

The genes are TRBV27 and TRBJ2-3; the D gene could be TRBD1 or TRBD2 (5 bases each). Germline V gene sequence: CDR1 MNHEY, CDR2 SMNVEV (reference sequence). With 4 bases removed from V and 6 bases from J, the gap between germline ends came to 14 bases. CDR3 length equals 14 residues. CDR3 nucleotides: TGTGCCAGCAGTTGGGGGACCCTGATGGATACGCAGTATTTT. Translating gives CASSWGTLMDTQYF.

This chain connects TRBV13 to TRBJ2-2; no firm D call. The CDR3 has 12 amino acids. V gave up 5 bases and J gave up 7 bases, with 8 bases separating them. The germline gives CDR1 PRHDT, CDR2 FYEKMQ (reference sequence). The CDR3 DNA follows: TGTGCCAGCAGCGAACAATACGGGGAGCTGTTTTTT. This encodes CASSEQYGELFF.

The genes are TRBV6-5 and TRBJ2-5, with a weak D call TRBD2 (5 bases). Germline loops: CDR1 MNHEY, CDR2 SVGAGI. The CDR3 extends over 15 amino acids. Trimming cost V 6 bases and J 0 bases, with 14 bases left between them. CDR3 DNA: TGTGCCAGCAGCCGGGATCTGACGGACCAAGAGACCCAGTACTTC. This gives the protein CASSRDLTDQETQYF.

The genes are TRBV18 and TRBJ2-1, with D perhaps TRBD1 (6 bases). Trimming cost V 0 bases and J 2 bases, with 11 bases left between them. The CDR3 is 16 amino acids. The germline V gene encodes CDR1 KGHSH and CDR2 LQKENI. The CDR3, as DNA: TGTGCCAGCTCACCACCTTGGACAGTAGCCTACAATGAGCAGTTCTTC. It encodes CASSPPWTVAYNEQFF.

V usage is TRBV6-5 and J usage is TRBJ2-2, with 7 bases aligning to TRBD1. Germline V gene lookup returns CDR1 MNHEY and CDR2 SVGAGI. Unmatched junction bases numbered 1, after V lost 6 bases and J lost 0 bases. The CDR3 sequence is 14 residues long. The CDR3 here is CASRQGTNTGELFF. The CDR3 DNA reads as TGTGCCAGCAGACAGGGGACGAACACCGGGGAGCTGTTTTTT.